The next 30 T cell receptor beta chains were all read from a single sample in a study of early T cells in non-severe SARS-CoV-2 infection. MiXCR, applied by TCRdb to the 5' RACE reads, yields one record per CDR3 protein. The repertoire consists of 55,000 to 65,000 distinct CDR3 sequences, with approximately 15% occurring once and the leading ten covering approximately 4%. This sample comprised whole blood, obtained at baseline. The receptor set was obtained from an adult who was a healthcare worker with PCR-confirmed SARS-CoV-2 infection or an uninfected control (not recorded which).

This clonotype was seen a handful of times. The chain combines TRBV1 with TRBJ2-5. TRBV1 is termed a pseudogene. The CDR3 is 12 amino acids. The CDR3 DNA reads TGCACCAGCAGCCGATATCGGGAGACCCAGTACTTC. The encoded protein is CTSSRYRETQYF.

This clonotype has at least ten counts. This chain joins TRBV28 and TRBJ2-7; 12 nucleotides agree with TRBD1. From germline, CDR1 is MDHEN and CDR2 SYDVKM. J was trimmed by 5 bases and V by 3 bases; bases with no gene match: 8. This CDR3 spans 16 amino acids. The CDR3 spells CASSLLPGQGAHEQYF. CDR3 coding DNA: TGTGCCAGCAGTTTGCTTCCGGGACAGGGGGCCCACGAGCAGTACTTC.

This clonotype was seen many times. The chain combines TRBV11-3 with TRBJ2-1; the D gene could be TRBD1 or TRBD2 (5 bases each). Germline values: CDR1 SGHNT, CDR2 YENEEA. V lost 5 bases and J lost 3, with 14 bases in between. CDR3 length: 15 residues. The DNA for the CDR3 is TGTGCCAGCAGCCAGCCACGGGACCACTACAATGAGCAGTTCTTC. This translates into CASSQPRDHYNEQFF.

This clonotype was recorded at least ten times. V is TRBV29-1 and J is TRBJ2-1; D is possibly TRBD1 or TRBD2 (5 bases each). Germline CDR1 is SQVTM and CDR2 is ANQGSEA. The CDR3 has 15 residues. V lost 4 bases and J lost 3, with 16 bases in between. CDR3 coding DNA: TGCAGCGTTGGGGACCTCAACCGGGGCTACAATGAGCAGTTCTTC. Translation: CSVGDLNRGYNEQFF.

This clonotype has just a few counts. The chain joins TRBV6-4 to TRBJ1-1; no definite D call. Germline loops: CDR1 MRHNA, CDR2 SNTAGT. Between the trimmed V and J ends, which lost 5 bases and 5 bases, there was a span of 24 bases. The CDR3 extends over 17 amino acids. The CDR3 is CASSLMGNLEFGTEAFF. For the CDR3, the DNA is TGTGCCAGCAGTTTGATGGGGAATCTAGAGTTCGGGACTGAAGCTTTCTTT.

CDR3 residues: CASSLSGFDAPLHF. The CDR3 DNA reads as TGTGCCAGCAGTCTCTCGGGCTTTGATGCACCCCTCCACTTT. This chain links TRBV25-1 with TRBJ1-6, with unresolved D. This CDR3 is built from 14 residues. Deletions cut 5 bases from V and 11 bases from J, with 16 bases between. CDR1 is MGHDK, CDR2 SYGVNS, per germline.

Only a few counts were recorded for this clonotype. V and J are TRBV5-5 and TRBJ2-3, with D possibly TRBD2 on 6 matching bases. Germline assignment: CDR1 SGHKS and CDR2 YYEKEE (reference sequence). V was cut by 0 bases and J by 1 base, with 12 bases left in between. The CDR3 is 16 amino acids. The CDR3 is CASSLGHGGGTDTQYF. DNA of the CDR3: TGTGCCAGCAGCTTGGGCCACGGCGGGGGCACAGATACGCAGTATTTT.

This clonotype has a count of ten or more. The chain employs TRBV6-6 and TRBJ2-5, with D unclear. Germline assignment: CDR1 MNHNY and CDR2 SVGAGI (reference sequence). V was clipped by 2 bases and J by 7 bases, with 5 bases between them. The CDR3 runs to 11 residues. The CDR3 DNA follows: TGTGCCAGCAGTTACGAGGTGACCCAGTACTTC. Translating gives CASSYEVTQYF.

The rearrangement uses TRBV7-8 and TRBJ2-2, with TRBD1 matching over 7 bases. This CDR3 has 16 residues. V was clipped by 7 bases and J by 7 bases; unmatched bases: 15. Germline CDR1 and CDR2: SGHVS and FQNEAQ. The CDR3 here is CASNQGLRGPSGELFF. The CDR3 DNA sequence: TGTGCCAGCAACCAAGGGCTGAGGGGGCCTAGCGGGGAGCTGTTTTTT. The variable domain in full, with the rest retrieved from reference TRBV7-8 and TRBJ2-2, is GAGVSQSPRYKVAKRGQDVALRCDPISGHVSLFWYQQALGQGPEFLTYFQNEAQLDKSGLPSDRFFAERPEGSVSTLKIQRTQQEDSAVYLCASNQGLRGPSGELFFGEGSRLTVL.

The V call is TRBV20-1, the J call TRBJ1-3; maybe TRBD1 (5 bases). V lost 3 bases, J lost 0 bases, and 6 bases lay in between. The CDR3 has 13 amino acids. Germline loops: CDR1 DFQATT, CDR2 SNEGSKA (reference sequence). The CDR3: CSARDNSGNTIYF. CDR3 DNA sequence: TGCAGTGCTAGGGACAACTCTGGAAACACCATATATTTT.

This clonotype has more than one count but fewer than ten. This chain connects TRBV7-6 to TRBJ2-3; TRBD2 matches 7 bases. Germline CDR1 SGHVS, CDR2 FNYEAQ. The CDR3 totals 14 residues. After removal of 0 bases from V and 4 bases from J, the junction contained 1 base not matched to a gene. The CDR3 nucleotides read TGTGCCAGCAGCTTAGCGGGGGGGTCAGATACGCAGTATTTT. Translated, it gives CASSLAGGSDTQYF.

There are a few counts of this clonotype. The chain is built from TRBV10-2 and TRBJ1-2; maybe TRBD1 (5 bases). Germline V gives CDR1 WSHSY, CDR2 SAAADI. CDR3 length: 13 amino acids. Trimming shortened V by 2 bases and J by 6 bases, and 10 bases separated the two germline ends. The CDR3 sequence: CASSERGAHGYTF. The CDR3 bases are TGCGCCAGCAGTGAGCGAGGGGCCCATGGCTACACCTTC.

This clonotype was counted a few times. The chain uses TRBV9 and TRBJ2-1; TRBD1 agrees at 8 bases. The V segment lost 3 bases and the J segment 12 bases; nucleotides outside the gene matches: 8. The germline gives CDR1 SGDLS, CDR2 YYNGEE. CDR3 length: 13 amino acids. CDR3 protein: CASSAHPGGGQFF. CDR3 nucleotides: TGTGCCAGCAGCGCCCACCCAGGGGGCGGGCAGTTCTTC.

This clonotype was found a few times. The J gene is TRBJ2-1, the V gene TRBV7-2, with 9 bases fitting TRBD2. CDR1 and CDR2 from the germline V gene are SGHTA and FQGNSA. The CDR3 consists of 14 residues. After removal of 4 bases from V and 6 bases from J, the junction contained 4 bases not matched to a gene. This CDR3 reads CASSSRTSANEQFF. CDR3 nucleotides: TGTGCCAGCAGCTCGAGGACTAGCGCCAATGAGCAGTTCTTC.

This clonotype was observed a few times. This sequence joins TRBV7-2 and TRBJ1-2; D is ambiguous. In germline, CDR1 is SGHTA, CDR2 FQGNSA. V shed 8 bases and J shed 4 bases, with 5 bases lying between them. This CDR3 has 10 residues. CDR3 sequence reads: CASATYGYTF. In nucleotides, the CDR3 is TGTGCCAGCGCAACCTATGGCTACACCTTC.

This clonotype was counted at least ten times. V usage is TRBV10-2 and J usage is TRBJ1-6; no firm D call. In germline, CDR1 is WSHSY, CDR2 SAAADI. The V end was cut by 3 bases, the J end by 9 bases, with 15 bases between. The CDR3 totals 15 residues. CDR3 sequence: CASSETLRDGSPLHF. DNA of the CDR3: TGCGCCAGCAGTGAAACCCTGAGGGATGGTTCACCCCTCCACTTT.

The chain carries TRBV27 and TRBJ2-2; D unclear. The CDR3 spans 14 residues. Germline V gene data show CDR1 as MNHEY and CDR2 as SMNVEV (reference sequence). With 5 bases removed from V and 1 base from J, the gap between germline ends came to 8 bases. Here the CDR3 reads CASSEAGNTGELFF. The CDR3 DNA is TGTGCCAGCAGTGAAGCAGGGAACACCGGGGAGCTGTTTTTT.

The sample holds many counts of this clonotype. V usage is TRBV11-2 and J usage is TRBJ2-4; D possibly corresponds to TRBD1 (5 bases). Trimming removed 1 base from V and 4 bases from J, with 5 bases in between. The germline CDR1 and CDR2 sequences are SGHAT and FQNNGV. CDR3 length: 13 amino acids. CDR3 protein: CASSLGQKNIQYF. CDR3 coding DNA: TGTGCCAGCAGCTTAGGACAGAAAAACATTCAGTACTTC.

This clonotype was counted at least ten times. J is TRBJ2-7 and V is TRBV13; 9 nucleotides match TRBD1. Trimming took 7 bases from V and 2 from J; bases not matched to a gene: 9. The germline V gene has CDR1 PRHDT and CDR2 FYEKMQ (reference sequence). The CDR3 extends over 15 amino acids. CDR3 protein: CASTNSRQGAYEQYF. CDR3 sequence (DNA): TGTGCCAGCACAAATTCCCGACAGGGGGCCTACGAGCAGTACTTC.

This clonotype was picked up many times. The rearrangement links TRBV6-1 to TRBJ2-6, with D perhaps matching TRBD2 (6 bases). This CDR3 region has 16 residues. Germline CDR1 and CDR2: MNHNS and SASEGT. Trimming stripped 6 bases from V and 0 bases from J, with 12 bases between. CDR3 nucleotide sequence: TGTGCCAGCAGGGACTACGGGGGCTCTGGGGCCAACGTCCTGACTTTC. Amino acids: CASRDYGGSGANVLTF.

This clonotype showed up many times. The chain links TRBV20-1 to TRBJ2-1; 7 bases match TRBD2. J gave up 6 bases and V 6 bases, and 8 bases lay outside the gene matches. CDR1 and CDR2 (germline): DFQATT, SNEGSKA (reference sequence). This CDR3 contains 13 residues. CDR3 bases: TGCAGTGCCGGGAGGCAACTAGGCAATGAGCAGTTCTTC. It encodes CSAGRQLGNEQFF.

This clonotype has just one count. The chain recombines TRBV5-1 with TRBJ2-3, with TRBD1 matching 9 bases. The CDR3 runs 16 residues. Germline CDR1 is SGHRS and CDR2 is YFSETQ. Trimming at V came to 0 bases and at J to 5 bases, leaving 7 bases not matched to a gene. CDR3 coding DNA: TGCGCCAGCAGCTTGGTATCGGGACAGGGAGGAGATACGCAGTATTTT. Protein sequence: CASSLVSGQGGDTQYF.

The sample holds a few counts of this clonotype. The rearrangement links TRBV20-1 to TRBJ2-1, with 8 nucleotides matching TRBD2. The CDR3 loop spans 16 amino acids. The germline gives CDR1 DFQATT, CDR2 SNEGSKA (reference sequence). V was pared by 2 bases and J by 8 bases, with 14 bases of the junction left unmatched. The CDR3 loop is CSARKLVAGYHDEQFF. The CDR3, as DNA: TGCAGTGCTAGAAAATTAGTAGCGGGATATCACGATGAGCAGTTCTTC.

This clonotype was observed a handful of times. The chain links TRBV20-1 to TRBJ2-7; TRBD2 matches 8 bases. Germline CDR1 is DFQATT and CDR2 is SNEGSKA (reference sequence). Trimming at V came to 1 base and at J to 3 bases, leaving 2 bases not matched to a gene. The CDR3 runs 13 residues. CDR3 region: CSARAGTSYEQYF. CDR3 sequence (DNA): TGCAGTGCTAGAGCCGGGACTAGCTACGAGCAGTACTTC.

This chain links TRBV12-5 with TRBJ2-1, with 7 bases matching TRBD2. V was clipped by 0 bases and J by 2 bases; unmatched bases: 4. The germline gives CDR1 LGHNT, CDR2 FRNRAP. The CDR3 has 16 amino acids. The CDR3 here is CASGLVLADPYNEQFF. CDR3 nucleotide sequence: TGTGCTAGTGGTTTGGTTCTAGCGGATCCCTACAATGAGCAGTTCTTC.

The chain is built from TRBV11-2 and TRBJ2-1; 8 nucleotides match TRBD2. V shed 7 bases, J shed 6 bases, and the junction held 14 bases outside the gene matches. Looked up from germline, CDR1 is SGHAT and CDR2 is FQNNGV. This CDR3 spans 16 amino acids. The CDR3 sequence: CASTSGGGPSPNEQFF. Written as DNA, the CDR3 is TGTGCCAGCACGTCCGGCGGGGGGCCTTCCCCCAATGAGCAGTTCTTC.

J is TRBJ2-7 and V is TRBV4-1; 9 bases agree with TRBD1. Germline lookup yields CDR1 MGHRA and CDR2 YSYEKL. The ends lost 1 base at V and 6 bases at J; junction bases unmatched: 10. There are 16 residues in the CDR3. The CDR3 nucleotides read TGCGCCAGCAGCCAAGTAGTTCCGGACAGGGGTTTCGAGCAGTACTTC. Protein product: CASSQVVPDRGFEQYF.

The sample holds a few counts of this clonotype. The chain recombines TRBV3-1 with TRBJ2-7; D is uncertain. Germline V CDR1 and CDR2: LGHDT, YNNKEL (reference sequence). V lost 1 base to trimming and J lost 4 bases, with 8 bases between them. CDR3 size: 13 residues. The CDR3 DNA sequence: TGTGCCAGCAGCCAAGGGGCCCCTTACGAGCAGTACTTC. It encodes CASSQGAPYEQYF.

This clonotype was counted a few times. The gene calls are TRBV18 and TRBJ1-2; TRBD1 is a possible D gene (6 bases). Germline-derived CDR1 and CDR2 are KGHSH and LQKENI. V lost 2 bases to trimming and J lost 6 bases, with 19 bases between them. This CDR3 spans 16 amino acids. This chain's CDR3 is CASSPTRQAAVNGYTF. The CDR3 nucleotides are TGTGCCAGCTCACCAACGCGACAGGCTGCTGTCAATGGCTACACCTTC.

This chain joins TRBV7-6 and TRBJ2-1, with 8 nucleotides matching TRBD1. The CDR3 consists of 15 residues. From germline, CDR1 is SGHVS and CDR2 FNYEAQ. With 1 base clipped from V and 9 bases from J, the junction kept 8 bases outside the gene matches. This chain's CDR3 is CASSLGPDRVSEQFF. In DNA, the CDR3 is TGTGCCAGCAGCTTAGGCCCGGACAGGGTTTCTGAGCAGTTCTTC.